This T cell receptor (beta chain) was identified during a study of blood T cell repertoires in COVID-19. The germline CDR1 and CDR2 sequences are SGHVS and FQNEAQ. The CDR3 extends over 12 amino acids. The V and J ends lost 3 bases and 8 bases respectively, with 5 bases between them. This clone occurred once. TCRdb keeps only in-frame clones here, not all; method: immunoSEQ multiplex PCR. The table has 210,000 or so clones, around 82% seen once. The chain is built from TRBV7-8 and TRBJ1-6; no reliable D call. This TCR came from a woman between 50 and 59 years old who had been exposed to COVID-19. What was sequenced was PBMCs or T cells enriched from blood (not recorded which). This chain's CDR3 is CASSFEYSPLHF. The CDR3 nucleotides read TGTGCCAGCAGCTTCGAGTATTCACCCCTCCACTTT.